The clone carrying this TCR beta chain was seen more than once but under ten times. Sequenced by immunoSEQ multiplex PCR; TCRdb stores in-frame clones only, minus some. The sample records around 27,000 clones, over 80% being singletons. This sample is part of a study of PD-L1 blockade in urothelial cancer. The overall study: Bladder-origin urothelial cancer in males covered twenty-five of 29 patients. The median T cell count in blood samples was 141,255. In terms of prior chemotherapy, patients had received 0 to 3 regimens.

The germline CDR1 and CDR2 sequences are MNHNS and SASEGT. Trimming pared 5 bases from V and 9 bases from J, leaving 5 bases between. CDR3 length: 11 residues. Each patient's cancer was a locally advanced or metastatic urothelial carcinoma. The chain has TRBV6-1 and TRBJ1-6; no definite D call. The sequencing here drew on PBMCs, taken around atezolizumab (anti-PD-L1) treatment. The sequence came from a man in his fifties with urothelial cancer. CDR3: CASSLLSPLHF. The CDR3 DNA reads TGTGCCAGCAGTCTACTTTCACCCCTCCACTTT.